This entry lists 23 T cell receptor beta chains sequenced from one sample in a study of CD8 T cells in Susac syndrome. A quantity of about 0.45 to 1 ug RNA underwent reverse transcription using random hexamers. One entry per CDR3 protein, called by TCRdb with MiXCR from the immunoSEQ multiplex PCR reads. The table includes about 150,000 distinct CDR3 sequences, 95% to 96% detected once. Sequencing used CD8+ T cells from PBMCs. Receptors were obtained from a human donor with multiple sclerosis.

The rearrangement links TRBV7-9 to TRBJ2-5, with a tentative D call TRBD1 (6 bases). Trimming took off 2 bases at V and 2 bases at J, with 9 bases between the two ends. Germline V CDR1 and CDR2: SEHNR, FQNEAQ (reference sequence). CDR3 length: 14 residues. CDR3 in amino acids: CASSLTGQQETQYF. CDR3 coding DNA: TGTGCCAGCAGCTTAACCGGACAGCAAGAGACCCAGTACTTC.

The CDR3 protein is CASSVRRSQGEVEETQYF. The CDR3 coding sequence is TGTGCCAGCAGCGTTAGGAGGTCCCAGGGTGAGGTGGAAGAGACCCAGTACTTC. The V and J genes are TRBV9 and TRBJ2-5; D is possibly TRBD1 or TRBD2 (5 bases each). The V end lost 2 bases, the J end lost 3 bases, and 23 bases lay between the germline ends. This CDR3 contains 18 residues. The germline V gene has CDR1 SGDLS and CDR2 YYNGEE.

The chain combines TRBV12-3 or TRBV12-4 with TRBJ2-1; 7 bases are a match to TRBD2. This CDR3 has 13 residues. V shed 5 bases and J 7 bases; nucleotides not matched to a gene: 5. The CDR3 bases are TGTGCCAGCAGTGCGGGGGTAAGGAATGAGCAGTTCTTC. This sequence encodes CASSAGVRNEQFF.

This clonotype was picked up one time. CDR3 sequence: CASRAGTGGETQYF. In DNA form, the CDR3 reads TGTGCCAGCAGGGCCGGGACAGGGGGAGAGACCCAGTACTTC. The V gene is TRBV2, the J gene TRBJ2-5, with TRBD1 matching over 11 bases. CDR3 length equals 14 residues. Trimming cost V 6 bases and J 4 bases; bases outside gene matches: 4. The germline V gene has CDR1 SNHLY and CDR2 FYNNEI.

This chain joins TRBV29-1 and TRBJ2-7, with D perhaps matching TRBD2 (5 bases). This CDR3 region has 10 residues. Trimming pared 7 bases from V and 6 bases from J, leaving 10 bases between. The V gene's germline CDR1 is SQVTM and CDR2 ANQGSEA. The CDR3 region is CSGPRGEQYV. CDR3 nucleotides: TGCAGCGGTCCTCGGGGCGAGCAGTACGTC.

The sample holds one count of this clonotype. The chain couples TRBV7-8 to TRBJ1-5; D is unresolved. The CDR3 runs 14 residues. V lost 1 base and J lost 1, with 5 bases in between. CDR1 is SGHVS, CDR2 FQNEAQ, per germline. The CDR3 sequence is CASSLVYSNQPQHF. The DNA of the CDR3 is TGTGCCAGCAGCTTAGTGTACAGCAATCAGCCCCAGCATTTT.

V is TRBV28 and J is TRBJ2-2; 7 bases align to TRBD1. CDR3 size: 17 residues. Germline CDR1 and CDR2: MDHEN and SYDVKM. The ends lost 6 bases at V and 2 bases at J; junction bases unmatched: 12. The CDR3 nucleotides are TGTGCCAGCAGACCTCGTCCGGGACAGCTCAACACCGGGGAGCTGTTTTTT. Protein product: CASRPRPGQLNTGELFF.

The CDR3: CASSQSGGKDYGYTF. In DNA, the CDR3 is TGCGCCAGCAGTCAATCGGGGGGGAAGGACTATGGCTACACCTTC. This chain connects TRBV23-1 to TRBJ1-2, with a tentative D call TRBD1 (5 bases). TRBV23-1 is noted as an ORF with a role that remains uncertain. The CDR3 extends over 15 amino acids. V lost 0 bases and J 3 bases, leaving 11 bases between the germline ends.

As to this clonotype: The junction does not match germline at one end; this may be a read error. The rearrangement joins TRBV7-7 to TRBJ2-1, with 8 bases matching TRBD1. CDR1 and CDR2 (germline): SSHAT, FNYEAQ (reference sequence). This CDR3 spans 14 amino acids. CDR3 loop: CASSLWTGNNEQFF. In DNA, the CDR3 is TGTGCTAGCAGCCTATGGACAGGGAACAATGAGCAGTTCTTC.

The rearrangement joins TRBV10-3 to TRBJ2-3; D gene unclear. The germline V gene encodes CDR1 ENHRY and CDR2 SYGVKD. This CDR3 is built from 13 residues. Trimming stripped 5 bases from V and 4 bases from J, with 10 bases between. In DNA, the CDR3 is TGTGCCATCAGTCCGGACGGTTCAGATACGCAGTATTTT. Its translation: CAISPDGSDTQYF.

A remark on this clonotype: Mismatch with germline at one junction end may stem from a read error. CDR3 amino acids: CASSLPAEGVPF. In DNA form, the CDR3 reads TGTGCCAGCAGCTTACCGGCAGAGGGAGTTCCCTTC. J is TRBJ1-2 and V is TRBV7-9; D is ambiguous. This CDR3 has 12 amino acids. Germline-derived CDR1 and CDR2 are SEHNR and FQNEAQ (reference sequence).

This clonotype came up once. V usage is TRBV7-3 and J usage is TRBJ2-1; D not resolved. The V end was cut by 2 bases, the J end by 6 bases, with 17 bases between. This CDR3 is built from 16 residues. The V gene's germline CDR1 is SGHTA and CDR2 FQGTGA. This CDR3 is CASSLSAPTLGNEQFF. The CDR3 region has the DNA TGTGCCAGCAGCTTATCGGCACCTACTCTTGGCAATGAGCAGTTCTTC.

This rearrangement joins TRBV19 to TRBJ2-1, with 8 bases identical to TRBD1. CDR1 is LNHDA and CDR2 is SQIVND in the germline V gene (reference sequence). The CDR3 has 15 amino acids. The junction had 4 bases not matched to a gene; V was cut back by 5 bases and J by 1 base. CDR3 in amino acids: CASSLGQDSYNEQFF. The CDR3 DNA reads TGTGCCAGTAGTCTGGGACAGGATTCCTACAATGAGCAGTTCTTC.

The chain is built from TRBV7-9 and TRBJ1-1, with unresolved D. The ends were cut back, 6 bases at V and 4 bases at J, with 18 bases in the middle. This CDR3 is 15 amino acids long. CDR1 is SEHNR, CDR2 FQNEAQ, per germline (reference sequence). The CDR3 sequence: CASSPPGPGVTEAFF. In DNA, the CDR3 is TGTGCCAGCAGTCCCCCAGGACCGGGAGTCACTGAAGCTTTCTTT. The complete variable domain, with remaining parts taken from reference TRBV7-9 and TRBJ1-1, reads DTGVSQNPRHKITKRGQNVTFRCDPISEHNRLYWYRQTLGQGPEFLTYFQNEAQLEKSRLLSDRFSAERPKGSFSTLEIQRTEQGDSAMYLCASSPPGPGVTEAFFGQGTRLTVV.

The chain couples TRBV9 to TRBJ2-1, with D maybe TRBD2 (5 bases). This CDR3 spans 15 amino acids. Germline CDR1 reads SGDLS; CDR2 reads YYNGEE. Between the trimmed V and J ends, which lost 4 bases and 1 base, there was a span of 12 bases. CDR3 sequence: CASSSPERSYNEQFF. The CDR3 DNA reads TGTGCCAGCAGCTCCCCGGAGCGGTCCTACAATGAGCAGTTCTTC.

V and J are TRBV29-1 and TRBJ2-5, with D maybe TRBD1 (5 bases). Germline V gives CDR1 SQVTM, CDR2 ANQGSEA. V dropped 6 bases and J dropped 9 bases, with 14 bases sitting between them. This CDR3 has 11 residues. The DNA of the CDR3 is TGCAGCGTCTCAACAGGTTGGGCCCAGTACTTC. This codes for CSVSTGWAQYF.

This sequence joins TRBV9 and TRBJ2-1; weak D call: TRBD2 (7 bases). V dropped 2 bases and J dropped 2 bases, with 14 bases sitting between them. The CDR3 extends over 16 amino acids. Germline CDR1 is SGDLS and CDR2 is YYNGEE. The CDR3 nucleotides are TGTGCCAGCAGCGTCAGTGGGGGGGCCGCCTACAATGAGCAGTTCTTC. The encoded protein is CASSVSGGAAYNEQFF.

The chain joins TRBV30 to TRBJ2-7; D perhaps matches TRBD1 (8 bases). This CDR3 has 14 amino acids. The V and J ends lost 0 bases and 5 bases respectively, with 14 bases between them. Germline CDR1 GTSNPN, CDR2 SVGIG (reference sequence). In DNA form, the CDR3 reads TGTGCCTGGAGTGTACAGGGGGGGAGGGACGAGCAGTACGTC. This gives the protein CAWSVQGGRDEQYV.

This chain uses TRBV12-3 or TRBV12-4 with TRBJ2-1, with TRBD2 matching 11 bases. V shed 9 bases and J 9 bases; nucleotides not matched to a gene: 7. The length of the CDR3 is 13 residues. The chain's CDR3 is CASLAGGIGEQFF. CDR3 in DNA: TGTGCCAGTCTAGCGGGGGGCATAGGTGAGCAGTTCTTC.

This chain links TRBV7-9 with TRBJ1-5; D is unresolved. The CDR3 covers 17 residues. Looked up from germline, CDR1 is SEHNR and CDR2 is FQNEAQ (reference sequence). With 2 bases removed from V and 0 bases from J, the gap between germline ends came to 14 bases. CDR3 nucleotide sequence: TGTGCCAGCAGCTTAACTGTTTTAGCAGATAGCAATCAGCCCCAGCATTTT. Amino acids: CASSLTVLADSNQPQHF.

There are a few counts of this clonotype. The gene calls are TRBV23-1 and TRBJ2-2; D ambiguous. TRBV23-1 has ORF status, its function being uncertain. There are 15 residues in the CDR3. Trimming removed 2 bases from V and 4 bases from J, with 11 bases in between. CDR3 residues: CASSQGPGRTGELFF. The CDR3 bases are TGCGCCAGCAGTCAAGGACCAGGCCGCACCGGGGAGCTGTTTTTT.

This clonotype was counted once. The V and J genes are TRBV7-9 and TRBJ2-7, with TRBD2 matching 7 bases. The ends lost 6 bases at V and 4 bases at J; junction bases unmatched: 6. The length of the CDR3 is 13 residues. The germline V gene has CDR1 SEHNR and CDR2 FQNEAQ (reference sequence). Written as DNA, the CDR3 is TGTGCCAGCAGTCCGAGCGGGGATTACGAGCAGTACGTC. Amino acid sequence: CASSPSGDYEQYV.

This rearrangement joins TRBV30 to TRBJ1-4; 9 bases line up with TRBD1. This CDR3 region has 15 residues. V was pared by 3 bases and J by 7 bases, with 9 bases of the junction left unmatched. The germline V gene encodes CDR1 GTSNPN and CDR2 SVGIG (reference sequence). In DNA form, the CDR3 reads TGTGCCTGGAGAGCTACAGGGGGCGCCGGTGAAAAACTGTTTTTT. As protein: CAWRATGGAGEKLFF.